Each of the 16 T cell receptor beta chains below was sequenced from the same sample in a study of cytomegalovirus exposure and HLA in healthy donors. With 60 Vbeta and 13 Jbeta primers, the PCR was carried out. The repertoire was sequenced with immunoSEQ multiplex PCR; TCRdb's copy has only in-frame clones and lacks some. This sample's table has 20,000 to 25,000 clones. The sample comprised PBMCs. The source of these receptors is a man aged 55 to 70 in good health and CMV-seropositive.

J is TRBJ2-6 and V is TRBV5-6; 12 positions agree with TRBD1. Germline V gene sequence: CDR1 SGHDT, CDR2 YYEEEE. The CDR3 sequence is 18 residues long. J gave up 0 bases and V 4 bases, and 5 bases lay outside the gene matches. DNA for the CDR3: TGTGCCAGCAGCCCCGGGACAGGGGGCTTCTCTGGGGCCAACGTCCTGACTTTC. Its protein product is CASSPGTGGFSGANVLTF.

The chain combines TRBV5-1 with TRBJ1-2; D might be TRBD1 (5 bases). V was pared by 4 bases and J by 0 bases, with 13 bases between. The CDR3 contains 15 residues. CDR1 SGHRS and CDR2 YFSETQ come from the germline V gene. The CDR3 sequence: CASSPGGVSNYGYTF. In DNA, the CDR3 is TGCGCCAGCAGCCCGGGGGGGGTTTCTAACTATGGCTACACCTTC.

The V call is TRBV5-3, the J call TRBJ1-5, with D possibly being TRBD1 (5 bases). TRBV5-3 is recorded as an ORF, its role being uncertain. CDR3 length equals 15 residues. Deletions cut 1 base from V and 3 bases from J, with 11 bases between. The CDR3 region has the DNA TGTGCCAGAAGCTTGACAGGCTTGTCCAATCAGCCCCAGCATTTT. Its translation: CARSLTGLSNQPQHF.

The rearrangement uses TRBV11-2 and TRBJ2-2, with TRBD1 as a possible D gene (5 bases). V lost 5 bases, J lost 4 bases, and 14 bases lay in between. This CDR3 spans 15 amino acids. Germline loops: CDR1 SGHAT, CDR2 FQNNGV. The CDR3 sequence: CASSQSRVITGELFF. CDR3 nucleotides: TGTGCCAGCAGCCAGAGCAGGGTGATCACCGGGGAGCTGTTTTTT.

V gene TRBV10-3 combines with J gene TRBJ1-1; 7 bases line up with TRBD1. CDR3 length: 13 residues. Germline V gene data show CDR1 as ENHRY and CDR2 as SYGVKD. Trimming at V came to 7 bases and at J to 0 bases, leaving 2 bases not matched to a gene. CDR3 loop: CAITQGLNTEAFF. CDR3 coding DNA: TGTGCCATCACACAGGGGCTGAACACTGAAGCTTTCTTT.

The V call is TRBV30, the J call TRBJ2-6, with 7 positions matching TRBD1. J gave up 4 bases and V 4 bases, and 4 bases lay outside the gene matches. Germline assignment: CDR1 GTSNPN and CDR2 SVGIG (reference sequence). The CDR3 contains 14 residues. CDR3 nucleotide sequence: TGTGCCTGGAATACAGGGGTAGGGGCCAACGTCCTGACTTTC. It yields the protein CAWNTGVGANVLTF.

The chain joins TRBV4-2 to TRBJ1-1; the match to TRBD1 covers 7 bases. CDR1 and CDR2 from the germline V gene are LGHNA and YNFKEQ. This CDR3 is built from 16 residues. Trimming cost V 0 bases and J 5 bases; bases outside gene matches: 9. DNA of the CDR3: TGTGCCAGCAGCCAAGATCTGAGTCGCAGGGGGACTGAAGCTTTCTTT. Amino acids: CASSQDLSRRGTEAFF.

This sequence joins TRBV18 and TRBJ1-2; 8 nucleotides agree with TRBD1. V shed 3 bases and J 8 bases; nucleotides not matched to a gene: 8. The CDR3 totals 14 residues. Germline CDR1 reads KGHSH; CDR2 reads LQKENI. The CDR3 loop is CASSPRGQGGGYTF. The DNA of the CDR3 is TGTGCCAGCTCACCCAGAGGACAGGGAGGAGGCTACACCTTC. The whole variable domain, filled in from reference TRBV18 and TRBJ1-2, reads NAGVMQNPRHLVRRRGQEARLRCSPMKGHSHVYWYRQLPEEGLKFMVYLQKENIIDESGMPKERFSAEFPKEGPSILRIQQVVRGDSAAYFCASSPRGQGGGYTFGSGTRLTVV.

The chain joins TRBV10-3 to TRBJ2-1; 7 positions match TRBD1. V lost 2 bases to trimming and J lost 9 bases; unmatched junction nucleotides: 10. This CDR3 comprises 15 residues. Germline loops: CDR1 ENHRY, CDR2 SYGVKD. The CDR3 protein is CAISEGRGYMGEQFF. The CDR3 nucleotides read TGTGCCATCAGTGAGGGCAGGGGGTATATGGGTGAGCAGTTCTTC.

The chain links TRBV5-1 to TRBJ2-3; maybe TRBD1 (7 bases). This CDR3 region has 14 residues. Germline-derived CDR1 and CDR2 are SGHRS and YFSETQ. V was cut by 5 bases and J by 4 bases, with 14 bases left in between. CDR3 residues: CASREGQPADTQYF. In DNA form, the CDR3 reads TGCGCCAGCAGGGAGGGACAGCCTGCAGATACGCAGTATTTT.

The chain has TRBV7-2 and TRBJ2-3; D is possibly TRBD2 (5 bases). Germline V gene sequence: CDR1 SGHTA, CDR2 FQGNSA. Trimming took off 7 bases at V and 0 bases at J, with 14 bases between the two ends. There are 15 residues in the CDR3. The CDR3: CASTQRRTSTDTQYF. In nucleotides, the CDR3 is TGTGCCAGCACTCAGCGGAGGACTAGCACAGATACGCAGTATTTT.

The chain joins TRBV7-2 to TRBJ1-5, with 12 nucleotides matching TRBD1. V was clipped by 4 bases and J by 6 bases; unmatched bases: 4. The CDR3 loop spans 15 amino acids. Germline-derived CDR1 and CDR2 are SGHTA and FQGNSA. The CDR3 here is CASSWGQGAFQPQHF. Written as DNA, the CDR3 is TGTGCCAGCAGCTGGGGACAGGGGGCTTTTCAGCCCCAGCATTTT.

The chain uses TRBV4-1 and TRBJ2-2; a possible D gene is TRBD1 (6 bases). The V gene's germline CDR1 is MGHRA and CDR2 YSYEKL. CDR3 length: 14 amino acids. V was clipped by 6 bases and J by 1 base, with 9 bases between them. The CDR3 DNA is TGCGCCAGCAGAACGGGACAGAACACCGGGGAGCTGTTTTTT. This sequence encodes CASRTGQNTGELFF.

The CDR3 region has the DNA TGTGCCAGCAGCTTATCTCCAGTCTACGAGCAGTACTTC. Protein: CASSLSPVYEQYF. This rearrangement joins TRBV7-2 to TRBJ2-7; D is undetermined. The V end lost 2 bases, the J end lost 3 bases, and 8 bases lay between the germline ends. CDR1 and CDR2 (germline): SGHTA, FQGNSA. This CDR3 region has 13 residues.

The rearrangement uses TRBV15 and TRBJ2-1; unclear D gene. Per germline, CDR1 LNHNV and CDR2 YYDKDF (reference sequence). The CDR3 length is 14 residues. The ends were cut back, 10 bases at V and 3 bases at J, with 16 bases in the middle. The CDR3 is CASSGDFNYNEQFF. The CDR3 DNA reads TGTGCCAGTTCCGGAGACTTCAACTACAATGAGCAGTTCTTC.

V usage is TRBV30 and J usage is TRBJ1-2; D gene ambiguous. The CDR3 runs to 13 residues. Germline V gives CDR1 GTSNPN, CDR2 SVGIG (reference sequence). V lost 3 bases and J lost 4, with 12 bases in between. In nucleotides, the CDR3 is TGTGCCTGGAGCCCCTCCCCGTCCTATGGCTACACCTTC. It is translated as CAWSPSPSYGYTF.